Each of the 21 T cell receptor beta chains below was sequenced from the same sample in a study of CD8 T cells in ankylosing spondylitis (dated by TCRdb to the late 2010s). These TCRs are of unknown antigen specificity. Overall results and qualifications from the work: A TCR beta motif made up of 7 to 9 highly homologous amino acid variants appeared to be characteristic of blood from ankylosing spondylitis patients.

Libraries were built with 5' RACE. This sample was sequenced with an Illumina HiSeq 2500. The public reads were reanalyzed by TCRdb: fastp trimming at Q25, MiXCR alignment, in-frame beta chains only. Every CDR3 protein is listed once, alongside the most common genes and DNA of its rows. Present in this sample are roughly 490,000 distinct CDR3 sequences, under 5.5% of which were seen just once. The ten largest make up approximately 3.5% of the sample. Sequenced: blood, either unsorted or a sorted T cell fraction (not recorded which). The source is a male donor with ankylosing spondylitis.

Many counts were recorded for this clonotype. The gene calls are TRBV6-1 and TRBJ2-2, with D perhaps matching TRBD1 (6 bases). CDR1 MNHNS and CDR2 SASEGT come from the germline V gene. V lost 6 bases, J lost 0 bases, and 11 bases lay in between. The CDR3 sequence is 15 residues long. The CDR3 DNA follows: TGTGCCAGCAGCCAGGACAGCGCGAACACCGGGGAGCTGTTTTTT. Translated, it gives CASSQDSANTGELFF.

This chain uses TRBV5-5 with TRBJ2-7; D gene ambiguous. CDR1 SGHKS and CDR2 YYEKEE come from the germline V gene (reference sequence). This CDR3 region has 13 residues. V lost 4 bases and J 6 bases, leaving 14 bases between the germline ends. The CDR3 region has the DNA TGTGCCAGCAGCCCCGGTGATAGCTGCGAGCAGTACTTC. Residues: CASSPGDSCEQYF.

This clonotype showed up many times. The chain uses TRBV28 and TRBJ2-1; D is undetermined. The V gene's germline CDR1 is MDHEN and CDR2 SYDVKM. The CDR3 runs to 15 residues. With 5 bases removed from V and 2 bases from J, the gap between germline ends came to 13 bases. The CDR3 bases are TGTGCCAGCAGTGGCCTTGCGGACCCCTACAATGAGCAGTTCTTC. This translates into CASSGLADPYNEQFF. Full variable domain (outside the CDR3, taken from reference TRBV28 and TRBJ2-1): DVKVTQSSRYLVKRTGEKVFLECVQDMDHENMFWYRQDPGLGLRLIYFSYDVKMKEKGDIPEGYSVSREKKERFSLILESASTNQTSMYLCASSGLADPYNEQFFGPGTRLTVL.

This clonotype has at least ten counts. The V gene is TRBV12-3 or TRBV12-4, the J gene TRBJ1-4, with D possibly TRBD1 on 5 matching bases. V was shortened by 6 bases and J by 8 bases, with 10 bases between the two germline ends. The CDR3 covers 12 residues. The CDR3 DNA reads TGTGCCAGCAGCCAGGGTTGGGAAAAACTGTTTTTT. It yields the protein CASSQGWEKLFF.

This clonotype was seen at least ten times. The chain couples TRBV20-1 to TRBJ1-3; no clear D. The CDR3 extends over 13 amino acids. Trimming stripped 6 bases from V and 4 bases from J, with 13 bases between. Germline V lookup: CDR1 DFQATT, CDR2 SNEGSKA (reference sequence). In DNA form, the CDR3 reads TGCAGTGCCAAGGGCCTGGCGGGAAACACCATATATTTT. Its translation is CSAKGLAGNTIYF.

J is TRBJ1-5 and V is TRBV3-1; D is unresolved. CDR1 is LGHDT, CDR2 YNNKEL, per germline (reference sequence). Trimming removed 1 base at V and 6 bases at J, with 7 bases between. The CDR3 spans 13 residues. The CDR3 bases are TGTGCCAGCAGCCAAGGAGTCGGTCAGCCCCAGCATTTT. Its translation: CASSQGVGQPQHF.

The J gene is TRBJ2-2, the V gene TRBV11-2, with no clear D. This CDR3 contains 18 residues. CDR1 SGHAT and CDR2 FQNNGV come from the germline V gene. The V end lost 5 bases, the J end lost 8 bases, and 27 bases lay between the germline ends. Here the CDR3 DNA reads TGTGCCAGCAGCCCCCACCCCCGATTAGCTGAGGCAGGTGGGGAGCTGTTTTTT. It translates to CASSPHPRLAEAGGELFF. Using reference TRBV11-2 and TRBJ2-2 for the parts outside the CDR3, the full variable domain is EAGVAQSPRYKIIEKRQSVAFWCNPISGHATLYWYQQILGQGPKLLIQFQNNGVVDDSQLPKDRFSAERLKGVDSTLKIQPAKLEDSAVYLCASSPHPRLAEAGGELFFGEGSRLTVL.

This clonotype was observed many times. The chain couples TRBV28 to TRBJ2-1; D is undetermined. V lost 5 bases to trimming and J lost 10 bases, with 9 bases between them. The CDR3 is 11 amino acids. Germline V CDR1 and CDR2: MDHEN, SYDVKM. CDR3 sequence (DNA): TGTGCCAGCAGTGCCAGCTACGAGCAGTTCTTC. This codes for CASSASYEQFF.

This clonotype was counted ten times or more. The V and J genes are TRBV5-6 and TRBJ1-1; D ambiguous. There are 15 residues in the CDR3. Germline lookup yields CDR1 SGHDT and CDR2 YYEEEE. Between the trimmed V and J ends, which lost 2 bases and 3 bases, there was a span of 14 bases. The CDR3 loop reads CASSFRAGGYTEAFF. In DNA, the CDR3 is TGTGCCAGCAGCTTCCGTGCGGGCGGGTACACTGAAGCTTTCTTT.

The CDR3 sequence: CASSIQGEIYGYTF. The CDR3, as DNA: TGTGCCAGCAGTATACAGGGGGAGATCTATGGCTACACCTTC. The chain links TRBV6-5 to TRBJ1-2; TRBD1 matches 8 bases. This CDR3 comprises 14 residues. Germline CDR1 is MNHEY and CDR2 is SVGAGI. V lost 5 bases and J lost 4; bases outside the gene matches: 6.

This clonotype has at least ten counts. The chain recombines TRBV4-2 with TRBJ2-2; D may correspond to TRBD1 or TRBD2 (5 bases each). CDR1 is LGHNA, CDR2 YNFKEQ, per germline. CDR3 length: 16 residues. Trimming took off 4 bases at V and 5 bases at J, with 17 bases between the two ends. Here the CDR3 DNA reads TGTGCCAGCAGCCCTCGGACACAATGGGGGACCGGGGAGCTGTTTTTT. This gives the protein CASSPRTQWGTGELFF.

This chain joins TRBV25-1 and TRBJ2-1; tentative D call: TRBD2 (6 bases). Deletions cut 8 bases from V and 9 bases from J, with 11 bases between. Germline V gene sequence: CDR1 MGHDK, CDR2 SYGVNS. There are 11 residues in the CDR3. CDR3 DNA: TGTGCCAGCCGTGGGGGACTTGAGCAGTTCTTC. Translation gives CASRGGLEQFF. The full variable domain, completed using reference TRBV25-1 and TRBJ2-1, is EADIYQTPRYLVIGTGKKITLECSQTMGHDKMYWYQQDPGMELHLIHYSYGVNSTEKGDLSSESTVSRIRTEHFPLTLESARPSHTSQYLCASRGGLEQFFGPGTRLTVL.

This clonotype was counted ten times or more. V and J are TRBV10-1 and TRBJ2-1, with D unresolved. V lost 3 bases, J lost 7 bases, and 10 bases lay in between. This CDR3 has 13 residues. From germline, CDR1 is WNHNN and CDR2 SYGVQD (reference sequence). CDR3 nucleotide sequence: TGCGCCAGCAGTGATCCCCCCAGGAATGAGCAGTTCTTC. This translates into CASSDPPRNEQFF.

There are many counts of this clonotype. V gene TRBV5-1 combines with J gene TRBJ2-7, with D hard to call. CDR1 is SGHRS and CDR2 is YFSETQ in the germline V gene. This CDR3 has 14 residues. Trimming took off 1 base at V and 2 bases at J, with 10 bases between the two ends. The CDR3 coding sequence is TGCGCCAGCAGCTTGACAGTGAGAACCTACGAGCAGTACTTC. This translates into CASSLTVRTYEQYF.

This clonotype was observed at least ten times. The rearrangement uses TRBV7-9 and TRBJ2-1; 8 bases align to TRBD1. The CDR3 loop spans 14 amino acids. The junction had 8 bases not matched to a gene; V was cut back by 6 bases and J by 7 bases. Germline CDR1 reads SEHNR; CDR2 reads FQNEAQ (reference sequence). The CDR3 is CASRVRDRNNEQFF. The CDR3 DNA sequence: TGTGCCAGCAGAGTAAGGGACAGGAATAATGAGCAGTTCTTC.

The chain carries TRBV4-3 and TRBJ2-1; D might be TRBD1 (6 bases). V shed 1 base and J shed 8 bases, with 21 bases lying between them. The germline V gene has CDR1 LGHNA and CDR2 YSLEER. The CDR3 loop spans 17 amino acids. The CDR3 protein is CASSQVGQGWQDDEQFF. CDR3 bases: TGCGCCAGCAGCCAAGTGGGGCAGGGGTGGCAAGATGATGAGCAGTTCTTC.

This clonotype has ten or more counts. J is TRBJ2-7 and V is TRBV20-1; TRBD1 aligns across 7 bases. Germline trimming cut 6 bases from V and 2 bases from J; bases unmatched to any gene: 4. The germline gives CDR1 DFQATT, CDR2 SNEGSKA (reference sequence). This CDR3 is built from 12 residues. This CDR3 is CSARDRAYEQYF. For the CDR3, the DNA is TGCAGTGCCAGGGACAGAGCCTACGAGCAGTACTTC.

This clonotype was seen ten or more times. The chain couples TRBV7-2 to TRBJ1-4, with TRBD1 as a possible D gene (5 bases). Germline CDR1 is SGHTA and CDR2 is FQGNSA. Deletions cut 2 bases from V and 5 bases from J, with 12 bases between. The CDR3 loop spans 15 amino acids. The DNA of the CDR3 is TGTGCCAGCAGCTTAATGGGGCTGTCAAATGAAAAACTGTTTTTT. This sequence encodes CASSLMGLSNEKLFF. Complete variable domain (other parts from reference TRBV7-2 and TRBJ1-4): GAGVSQSPSNKVTEKGKDVELRCDPISGHTALYWYRQSLGQGLEFLIYFQGNSAPDKSGLPSDRFSAERTGGSVSTLTIQRTQQEDSAVYLCASSLMGLSNEKLFFGSGTQLSVL.

This clonotype has ten or more counts. The chain links TRBV21-1 to TRBJ1-4. TRBV21-1 is given as a pseudogene. CDR3 length: 14 amino acids. CDR3 coding DNA: TGTGCCAGCAGCAAAGCGCGATTCGGGGAAAAACTGTTTTTT. Its protein product is CASSKARFGEKLFF.

The sample holds many counts of this clonotype. The rearrangement links TRBV10-2 to TRBJ2-7; no clear D gene. Germline V gene data show CDR1 as WSHSY and CDR2 as SAAADI. The CDR3 is 13 amino acids. V was cut by 2 bases and J by 2 bases, with 7 bases left in between. The CDR3 sequence: CASSELGPYEQYF. The CDR3 DNA sequence: TGCGCCAGCAGTGAGCTGGGCCCCTACGAGCAGTACTTC.

This clonotype has a count of ten or more. The chain is built from TRBV2 and TRBJ2-1, with D perhaps matching TRBD1 or TRBD2 (5 bases each). From germline, CDR1 is SNHLY and CDR2 FYNNEI. This CDR3 contains 14 residues. V lost 10 bases, J lost 3 bases, and 16 bases lay in between. CDR3 bases: TGTGCCACCCCCGAGACAGCGGTCTACAATGAGCAGTTCTTC. This gives the protein CATPETAVYNEQFF.